The rows below give T cell receptor beta chains drawn from one sample of a study of T-cell memory formation after mild COVID-19. MiXCR was run by TCRdb on the 5' RACE reads, yielding one entry per CDR3 protein. Among just over 300,000 distinct CDR3 sequences listed, around 19% were seen once. Sequencing used PBMCs or a T cell subset sorted from them (not recorded which). The origin of the receptors is a man between 18 and 35 years old who had mild COVID-19 (a few samples of this study predate the infection). Cell type and time point are not known. The CDR3 runs from the conserved cysteine through the conserved F or W. D genes are given only for firm matches. Size is omitted from some rows. Given values are once, few, many or a class for expanded clones.

clone size: .; J gene: TRBJ2-5; D gene: TRBD1; V gene: TRBV2; CDR3 protein: CASLPGQGAFVETQYF; CDR3 DNA: TGTGCCAGCTTACCGGGACAGGGGGCGTTCGTTGAGACCCAGTACTTC
clone size: few; J gene: TRBJ1-5; D gene: .; V gene: TRBV7-9; CDR3 protein: CASSSEINQPQHF; CDR3 DNA: TGTGCCAGCAGCTCCGAAATTAATCAGCCCCAGCATTTT
clone size: few; J gene: TRBJ2-5; D gene: .; V gene: TRBV7-8; CDR3 protein: CASSLRGSGETQYF; CDR3 DNA: TGTGCCAGCAGCCTTAGGGGGTCGGGGGAGACCCAGTACTTC
clone size: .; J gene: TRBJ1-2; D gene: TRBD1; V gene: TRBV12-3/TRBV12-4; CDR3 protein: CASSAGGHGYTF; CDR3 DNA: TGTGCCAGCAGTGCAGGGGGCCATGGCTACACCTTC
clone size: .; J gene: TRBJ1-1; D gene: .; V gene: TRBV29-1; CDR3 protein: CSVSPGHVPDEAFF; CDR3 DNA: TGCAGCGTAAGTCCGGGACACGTTCCCGATGAAGCTTTCTTT
clone size: many; J gene: TRBJ2-5; D gene: .; V gene: TRBV4-3; CDR3 protein: CASSQDGRGREETQYF; CDR3 DNA: TGCGCCAGCAGCCAAGATGGTCGGGGCAGGGAGGAGACCCAGTACTTC
clone size: .; J gene: TRBJ2-1; D gene: TRBD2; V gene: TRBV27; CDR3 protein: CASIPAGVYNEQFF; CDR3 DNA: TGTGCCAGCATCCCAGCGGGGGTATACAATGAGCAGTTCTTC
clone size: few; J gene: TRBJ2-3; D gene: TRBD2; V gene: TRBV7-3; CDR3 protein: CASSLMSSGGSDTQYF; CDR3 DNA: TGTGCCAGCAGCTTAATGTCTAGCGGGGGCTCAGATACGCAGTATTTT
clone size: .; J gene: TRBJ1-2; D gene: TRBD1; V gene: TRBV7-9; CDR3 protein: CASSVGDRGHGYTF; CDR3 DNA: TGTGCCAGCAGCGTGGGGGACAGGGGGCATGGCTACACCTTC
clone size: .; J gene: TRBJ1-3; D gene: TRBD1; V gene: TRBV6-5; CDR3 protein: CASSSGVTGGWSGNTIYF; CDR3 DNA: TGTGCCAGCAGTTCCGGAGTGACAGGGGGCTGGTCTGGAAACACCATATATTTT
clone size: .; J gene: TRBJ2-6; D gene: TRBD1; V gene: TRBV5-5; CDR3 protein: CASSKRTGGASGANVLTF; CDR3 DNA: TGTGCCAGCAGCAAGAGGACAGGCGGAGCCTCTGGGGCCAACGTCCTGACTTTC
clone size: few; J gene: TRBJ2-6; D gene: .; V gene: TRBV25-1; CDR3 protein: CASSEGGASGGANVLTF; CDR3 DNA: TGTGCCAGCAGTGAGGGGGGCGCATCGGGTGGGGCCAACGTCCTGACTTTC
clone size: .; J gene: TRBJ1-2; D gene: .; V gene: TRBV6-5; CDR3 protein: CASSYPGNYGYTF; CDR3 DNA: TGTGCCAGCAGTTATCCCGGGAACTATGGCTACACCTTC
clone size: .; J gene: TRBJ1-2; D gene: .; V gene: TRBV10-3; CDR3 protein: CAISDTGGDSYYGYTF; CDR3 DNA: TGTGCCATCAGTGATACCGGTGGGGATTCTTACTATGGCTACACCTTC
clone size: .; J gene: TRBJ2-5; D gene: .; V gene: TRBV18; CDR3 protein: CASSPQFFRETQYF; CDR3 DNA: TGTGCCAGCTCACCACAGTTTTTCCGAGAGACCCAGTACTTC
clone size: few; J gene: TRBJ2-1; D gene: TRBD2; V gene: TRBV25-1; CDR3 protein: CASSRLAGGSYEQFF; CDR3 DNA: TGTGCCAGCAGCAGACTAGCGGGGGGATCCTATGAGCAGTTCTTC
clone size: .; J gene: TRBJ1-2; D gene: .; V gene: TRBV12-3/TRBV12-4; CDR3 protein: CASSFFRGFNYGYTF; CDR3 DNA: TGTGCCAGCAGTTTTTTCAGGGGTTTTAACTATGGCTACACCTTC
clone size: .; J gene: TRBJ1-2; D gene: TRBD1; V gene: TRBV9; CDR3 protein: CASSAHRDRGLYGYTF; CDR3 DNA: TGTGCCAGCAGCGCCCACCGGGACAGGGGACTTTATGGCTACACCTTC
clone size: few; J gene: TRBJ1-4; D gene: .; V gene: TRBV7-2; CDR3 protein: CASRARAQINEKLFF; CDR3 DNA: TGTGCCAGCCGGGCCCGGGCCCAGATTAATGAAAAACTGTTTTTT
clone size: .; J gene: TRBJ2-4; D gene: .; V gene: TRBV27; CDR3 protein: CASSPGHIQYF; CDR3 DNA: TGTGCCAGCAGTCCCGGACACATTCAGTACTTC
clone size: .; J gene: TRBJ1-2; D gene: TRBD1; V gene: TRBV15; CDR3 protein: CATSREKTGDGYTF; CDR3 DNA: TGTGCCACCAGCAGAGAGAAAACAGGGGATGGCTACACCTTC
clone size: few; J gene: TRBJ1-2; D gene: TRBD1; V gene: TRBV30; CDR3 protein: CACTGTGGLRYTF; CDR3 DNA: TGTGCCTGTACCGGGACAGGGGGACTTCGCTACACCTTC
clone size: .; J gene: TRBJ2-5; D gene: TRBD2; V gene: TRBV5-1; CDR3 protein: CASSWGLPKETQYF; CDR3 DNA: TGCGCCAGCAGCTGGGGACTACCCAAAGAGACCCAGTACTTC
clone size: .; J gene: TRBJ2-1; D gene: TRBD2; V gene: TRBV20-1; CDR3 protein: CSATLPQRGLGDEQFF; CDR3 DNA: TGCAGTGCTACCCTCCCGCAGCGGGGACTCGGCGATGAGCAGTTCTTC
clone size: once; J gene: TRBJ2-1; D gene: .; V gene: TRBV7-2; CDR3 protein: CASSLAGGAWSYNEQFF; CDR3 DNA: TGTGCCAGCAGCTTAGCGGGGGGGGCTTGGTCCTACAATGAGCAGTTCTTC
clone size: few; J gene: TRBJ1-1; D gene: .; V gene: TRBV9; CDR3 protein: CASSVAAVETEAFF; CDR3 DNA: TGTGCCAGCAGCGTAGCTGCGGTCGAGACTGAAGCTTTCTTT
clone size: .; J gene: TRBJ2-7; D gene: TRBD1; V gene: TRBV4-3; CDR3 protein: CASSRPGQGAGEQYF; CDR3 DNA: TGCGCCAGCAGCCGCCCGGGACAGGGGGCAGGGGAGCAGTACTTC
clone size: .; J gene: TRBJ2-5; D gene: .; V gene: TRBV7-9; CDR3 protein: CASSRGFETQYF; CDR3 DNA: TGTGCCAGCAGCCGGGGATTCGAGACCCAGTACTTC
clone size: few; J gene: TRBJ1-2; D gene: .; V gene: TRBV28; CDR3 protein: CASSFPGASGYTF; CDR3 DNA: TGTGCCAGCAGTTTCCCAGGGGCGTCAGGCTACACCTTC
clone size: .; J gene: TRBJ1-4; D gene: .; V gene: TRBV4-1; CDR3 protein: CASSPPGRGDEKLFF; CDR3 DNA: TGCGCCAGCAGCCCTCCAGGGCGAGGAGATGAAAAACTGTTTTTT
clone size: .; J gene: TRBJ2-2; D gene: .; V gene: TRBV5-1; CDR3 protein: CASSLDPAGGELFF; CDR3 DNA: TGCGCCAGCAGCTTGGACCCCGCAGGCGGGGAGCTGTTTTTT
clone size: .; J gene: TRBJ1-2; D gene: .; V gene: TRBV12-3/TRBV12-4; CDR3 protein: CASSLGYRGGYGYTF; CDR3 DNA: TGTGCCAGCAGTTTAGGGTACAGAGGGGGCTATGGCTACACCTTC